The 10 T cell receptor beta chains below come from one sample, sequenced in a study of T cell responses to AZD1222 COVID-19 vaccine. Using immunoSEQ multiplex PCR, the repertoire was profiled, and TCRdb retains in-frame clones only, with some absent. The sample records some 140,000 clones, around 84% being singletons. Here the sequenced sample was peripheral blood, taken on day 0 of AZD1222 vaccination. The receptors were gathered from an adult in good health.

CDR3 sequence (DNA): TGCAGCGTGAAGACAGGGGGCAATGAGCAGTTCTTC. This gives the protein CSVKTGGNEQFF. The rearrangement joins TRBV29-1 to TRBJ2-1; 9 bases agree with TRBD1. CDR1 and CDR2 (germline): SQVTM, ANQGSEA. V was clipped by 6 bases and J by 6 bases; unmatched bases: 3. The CDR3 extends over 12 amino acids.

The chain carries TRBV12-3 or TRBV12-4 and TRBJ1-5; 7 nucleotides match TRBD1. The trim removed 6 bases at V and 10 bases at J, leaving 9 bases unmatched. The CDR3 runs 13 residues. The CDR3 DNA reads as TGTGCCAGCAGCTCACCCCGGACAGGACCCCAGCATTTT. This encodes CASSSPRTGPQHF.

This chain connects TRBV24-1 to TRBJ1-2, with 9 bases fitting TRBD1. There are 14 residues in the CDR3. V lost 4 bases to trimming and J lost 6 bases; unmatched junction nucleotides: 5. CDR1 is KGHDR and CDR2 is SFDVKD in the germline V gene. The CDR3 here is CATSDPGTGHGYTF. CDR3 bases: TGTGCCACCAGTGACCCCGGGACAGGGCATGGCTACACCTTC.

The chain links TRBV9 to TRBJ2-3; no definite D call. CDR1 and CDR2 (germline): SGDLS, YYNGEE. Trimming left V 0 bases short and J 1 base short, with 9 bases between. The CDR3 totals 15 residues. The CDR3: CASSVGSSGTDTQYF. CDR3 coding DNA: TGTGCCAGCAGCGTAGGATCCTCCGGCACAGATACGCAGTATTTT.

This clone was observed a few times. This chain uses TRBV5-1 with TRBJ1-6; 8 bases fit TRBD1. This CDR3 comprises 14 residues. Germline CDR1 is SGHRS and CDR2 is YFSETQ. The V and J ends lost 3 bases and 9 bases, in that order; junction bases with no gene match: 5. The CDR3, as DNA: TGCGCCAGCAGCTCGACAGGGGTTTTTTCACCCCTCCACTTT. Translation: CASSSTGVFSPLHF.

This clone has a single count. J is TRBJ1-1 and V is TRBV29-1; no reliable D call. The V gene's germline CDR1 is SQVTM and CDR2 ANQGSEA. The V gene lost 0 bases and the J gene lost 2 bases, with 1 base spanning the gap. This CDR3 comprises 11 residues. The CDR3 here is CSVEDNTEAFF. For the CDR3, the DNA is TGCAGCGTTGAAGACAACACTGAAGCTTTCTTT.

CDR3 bases: TGTGCCAGCAGGAACAGGGCGAAAGAAAAACTGTTTTTT. This codes for CASRNRAKEKLFF. This chain connects TRBV27 to TRBJ1-4, with D perhaps TRBD1 (6 bases). The CDR3 spans 13 residues. The V end was cut by 6 bases, the J end by 8 bases, with 13 bases between. Per the germline V gene, CDR1 is MNHEY and CDR2 is SMNVEV (reference sequence).

This clone showed up just a few times. This sequence joins TRBV27 and TRBJ1-6, with D unresolved. The V and J ends lost 2 bases and 5 bases respectively, with 7 bases between them. This CDR3 region has 14 residues. Looked up from germline, CDR1 is MNHEY and CDR2 is SMNVEV (reference sequence). The CDR3 is CASSLSLNNSPLHF. CDR3 sequence (DNA): TGTGCCAGCAGTTTAAGCCTGAATAATTCACCCCTCCACTTT.

This clone was detected only once. In DNA, the CDR3 is TGTGCCAGTAGTCCAGACAGGATGAACACTGAAGCTTTCTTT. As protein: CASSPDRMNTEAFF. The V call is TRBV19, the J call TRBJ1-1; D may be TRBD1 (6 bases). This CDR3 is built from 14 residues. V gave up 5 bases and J gave up 0 bases, with 10 bases separating them. Germline CDR1 is LNHDA and CDR2 is SQIVND (reference sequence).

This clone was picked up a small number of times. This chain connects TRBV28 to TRBJ2-7; TRBD1 agrees at 7 bases. In germline, CDR1 is MDHEN, CDR2 SYDVKM. The CDR3 length is 12 residues. With V trimmed by 5 bases and J by 3 bases, 1 base remained unmatched. CDR3 sequence (DNA): TGTGCCAGCAGTAGGGGGCTCTACGAGCAGTACTTC. Protein: CASSRGLYEQYF. Together with reference TRBV28 and TRBJ2-7, the CDR3 gives the full variable domain: DVKVTQSSRYLVKRTGEKVFLECVQDMDHENMFWYRQDPGLGLRLIYFSYDVKMKEKGDIPEGYSVSREKKERFSLILESASTNQTSMYLCASSRGLYEQYFGPGTRLTVT.